The sequence of this T cell receptor (beta chain) was determined in a study of blood T cells in healthy people across ages. As for the study in general: Capturing about one barcoded beta molecule per two T cells was achieved by template switching. Study results and caveats: Those diversity estimates obtained from one million T cells were thought to be underestimates. Older individuals had lower TCR beta diversity per million T cells (the decline was roughly linear).

V gave up 9 bases and J gave up 6 bases; unmatched junction bases: 12. The germline V gene encodes CDR1 MNHEY and CDR2 SVGEGT. The CDR3 length is 15 residues. Worth noting for this clonotype: No antigen is known for it.

Through a sample-barcoded 5' primer and a J-beta primer mix, a second PCR was run for roughly 6 to 11 cycles. Unique molecular identifiers of 12 random nucleotides labeled each cDNA. MiXCR was run by TCRdb on the 5' RACE reads, yielding one entry per CDR3 protein. Among approximately 1.5 million distinct CDR3 sequences, approximately 42% were seen once, and the ten largest hold around 4%. The clonotype was recovered from a woman younger than 35 in good health. The source material was blood. The chain uses TRBV6-2 or TRBV6-3 and TRBJ2-3; TRBD2 matches at 10 bases. The CDR3 here is CASGQRGGVSDTQYF. The CDR3 DNA reads as TGTGCCAGTGGGCAGCGGGGGGGAGTCAGCGATACGCAGTATTTT.